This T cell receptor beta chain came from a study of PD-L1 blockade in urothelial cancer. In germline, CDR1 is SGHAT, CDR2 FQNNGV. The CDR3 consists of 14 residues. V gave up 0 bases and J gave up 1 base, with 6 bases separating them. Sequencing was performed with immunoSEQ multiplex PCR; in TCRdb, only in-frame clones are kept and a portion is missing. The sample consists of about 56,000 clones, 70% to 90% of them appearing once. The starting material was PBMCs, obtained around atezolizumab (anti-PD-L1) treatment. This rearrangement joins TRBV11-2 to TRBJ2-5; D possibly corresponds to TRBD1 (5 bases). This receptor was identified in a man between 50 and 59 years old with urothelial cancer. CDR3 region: CASSLDTGQETQYF. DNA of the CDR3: TGTGCCAGCAGCTTAGATACAGGCCAAGAGACCCAGTACTTC.